The present TCR beta chain was sequenced within a study of blood T cell repertoires in COVID-19. For the study at large: Both acute and convalescent COVID-19 samples were obtained from the United States, Italy and Spain. PBMCs, B-cell-depleted T cells, or T cells were the source of the cDNA or gDNA that made up the material.

As originally analysed: How many nucleated cells were present was estimated from reference gene primer amplification. Measured with immunoSEQ multiplex PCR; TCRdb has only the in-frame clones, and not every one. V, J and clone size were drawn from that table, and D and trimming were deduced from the DNA. The sample has over 30,000 clones, about 74% seen once. Germline trimming cut 8 bases from V and 1 base from J; bases unmatched to any gene: 7. CDR1 and CDR2 (germline): MNHEY, SVGAGI. The CDR3 has 14 amino acids. The sequenced material came from peripheral blood. The sequence was collected from a human donor in a cohort sampled during active COVID-19. The chain carries TRBV6-5 and TRBJ2-5, with 7 bases identical to TRBD1. The CDR3 coding sequence is TGTGCCAGCCGACTCACAGGGGCCCAAGAGACCCAGTACTTC. Its protein product is CASRLTGAQETQYF.